Below, 5 T cell receptor beta chains from the same sample are listed, as sequenced in a study of T cell responses to AZD1222 COVID-19 vaccine. TCRdb keeps only in-frame clones here, not all; method: immunoSEQ multiplex PCR. The repertoire has 90,000 to 120,000 clones, about 86% of them found once; the top ten carry around 3.2%. Sequenced material: peripheral blood, taken on day 0 of AZD1222 vaccination. These receptors were collected from an adult in good health.

The V call is TRBV12-3 or TRBV12-4, the J call TRBJ1-1; D is uncertain. Trimming left V 3 bases short and J 3 bases short, with 8 bases between. This CDR3 has 13 residues. The CDR3 here is CASSLAGDTEAFF. As DNA, the CDR3 is TGTGCCAGCAGTTTGGCCGGGGACACTGAAGCTTTCTTT.

In its sample, this clone was seen a few times. This chain connects TRBV28 to TRBJ2-5; 12 bases match TRBD2. Germline V gives CDR1 MDHEN, CDR2 SYDVKM. Germline trimming cut 4 bases from V and 7 bases from J; bases unmatched to any gene: 7. This CDR3 is built from 15 residues. The CDR3 region has the DNA TGTGCCAGCAGTTCGCCTAGCGGGGGGGCTCGGACCCAGTACTTC. Translation: CASSSPSGGARTQYF.

The chain uses TRBV2 and TRBJ2-5; 9 positions agree with TRBD1. Trimming removed 4 bases from V and 5 bases from J; junction bases left unmatched: 11. The germline V gene encodes CDR1 SNHLY and CDR2 FYNNEI. The CDR3 spans 16 residues. CDR3 nucleotide sequence: TGTGCCAGCAGTGTTAGTACAGGGGGCGCGGGGGAGACCCAGTACTTC. Protein product: CASSVSTGGAGETQYF.

V gene TRBV2 combines with J gene TRBJ1-6, with D possibly being TRBD1 (5 bases). Between the trimmed V and J ends, which lost 3 bases and 6 bases, there was a span of 18 bases. This CDR3 region has 17 residues. CDR1 is SNHLY and CDR2 is FYNNEI in the germline V gene. In nucleotides, the CDR3 is TGTGCCAGCAGTGATGAAGTAGGCAGGGTTTTTAATTCACCCCTCCACTTT. Amino acids: CASSDEVGRVFNSPLHF.

The J gene is TRBJ1-1, the V gene TRBV7-9, with D uncertain. The V end lost 7 bases, the J end lost 1 base, and 10 bases lay between the germline ends. Looked up from germline, CDR1 is SEHNR and CDR2 is FQNEAQ (reference sequence). The CDR3 covers 13 residues. CDR3 loop: CASNEQWNTEAFF. The CDR3 DNA follows: TGTGCCAGCAACGAACAATGGAACACTGAAGCTTTCTTT.